The rows below give T cell receptor beta chains drawn from one sample of a study of patients and donors after allogeneic stem cell transplantation. TCRdb re-analysed the RT-PCR reads in MiXCR, keeping a single row per CDR3 protein. The sample shows some 880,000 distinct CDR3 sequences, roughly 18% of them seen only once. The sequenced sample was blood, either unsorted or a sorted T cell fraction (not recorded which). The origin of the receptors is a human donor who was either an allogeneic HSCT recipient or a stem cell or donor lymphocyte infusion donor (not recorded which). It is not recorded whose cells these are; they may come from a transplant donor. The CDR3 runs from the conserved cysteine through the conserved F or W. D genes are given only for firm matches. The size field is filled for only some rows; it gives once, few, many or a size class.

J gene	clone size	D gene	V gene	CDR3 protein	CDR3 DNA
TRBJ1-1	-	-	TRBV9	CASSEGYMNTEAFF	TGTGCCAGCAGCGAGGGGTACATGAACACTGAAGCTTTCTTT
TRBJ1-2	many	-	TRBV12-3/TRBV12-4	CASSLGPMWKGYTF	TGTGCCAGCAGTTTAGGGCCCATGTGGAAGGGCTACACCTTC
TRBJ1-2	-	-	TRBV21-1	CASSLDRLFNYGYTF	TGTGCCAGCAGCCTGGACAGGCTTTTTAACTATGGCTACACCTTC
TRBJ1-5	-	TRBD1	TRBV6-2/TRBV6-3	CASRRRDRDNQPQHF	TGTGCCAGCAGGCGAAGGGACAGGGACAATCAGCCCCAGCATTTT
TRBJ2-1	few	-	TRBV7-9	CASTPGAGIFF	TGTGCCAGCACCCCCGGGGCAGGAATTTTCTTC
TRBJ1-1	-	-	TRBV3-1	CASSQVLYTEAFF	TGTGCCAGCAGCCAAGTTTTGTACACTGAAGCTTTCTTT
TRBJ1-4	few	-	TRBV20-1	CSAKVSGVSNEKLFF	TGCAGTGCTAAGGTGTCAGGGGTTTCTAATGAAAAACTGTTTTTT
TRBJ1-2	-	-	TRBV12-3/TRBV12-4	CASSLGGGRARYGYTF	TGTGCCAGCAGTTTGGGTGGCGGAAGGGCTCGCTATGGCTACACCTTC
TRBJ2-7	-	TRBD2	TRBV7-9	CASGDLGGVEQYF	TGTGCCAGCGGAGACCTGGGAGGGGTTGAGCAGTACTTC
TRBJ1-2	few	-	TRBV28	CATLYRERYGYTF	TGTGCCACCCTTTACAGGGAGCGCTATGGCTACACCTTC
TRBJ2-7	-	-	TRBV15	CATSRGPMEGFSYEQYF	TGTGCCACCAGCAGAGGTCCGATGGAGGGATTTTCCTACGAGCAGTACTTC
TRBJ2-1	-	-	TRBV9	CASSQQPGAGTYNEQFF	TGTGCCAGCAGCCAGCAACCTGGGGCAGGTACTTACAATGAGCAGTTCTTC
TRBJ1-6	-	-	TRBV6-2/TRBV6-3	CASSYTGRDSPLHF	TGTGCCAGCAGTTATACAGGGAGGGATTCACCCCTCCACTTT
TRBJ2-7	few	-	TRBV18	CASSRDPRGEQYF	TGTGCCAGCTCCCGGGACCCTCGCGGCGAGCAGTACTTC
TRBJ1-2	few	-	TRBV11-2	CASSFQRADVYGYTF	TGTGCCAGCAGCTTCCAACGAGCAGACGTCTATGGCTACACCTTC
TRBJ1-2	-	-	TRBV20-1	CSARRRQDLKRMYGYTF	TGCAGTGCTAGAAGACGCCAGGACCTTAAAAGGATGTATGGCTACACCTTC
TRBJ2-3	-	-	TRBV7-2	CASSLGPRPGTDTQYF	TGTGCCAGCAGCTTAGGACCCCGCCCCGGCACAGATACGCAGTATTTT